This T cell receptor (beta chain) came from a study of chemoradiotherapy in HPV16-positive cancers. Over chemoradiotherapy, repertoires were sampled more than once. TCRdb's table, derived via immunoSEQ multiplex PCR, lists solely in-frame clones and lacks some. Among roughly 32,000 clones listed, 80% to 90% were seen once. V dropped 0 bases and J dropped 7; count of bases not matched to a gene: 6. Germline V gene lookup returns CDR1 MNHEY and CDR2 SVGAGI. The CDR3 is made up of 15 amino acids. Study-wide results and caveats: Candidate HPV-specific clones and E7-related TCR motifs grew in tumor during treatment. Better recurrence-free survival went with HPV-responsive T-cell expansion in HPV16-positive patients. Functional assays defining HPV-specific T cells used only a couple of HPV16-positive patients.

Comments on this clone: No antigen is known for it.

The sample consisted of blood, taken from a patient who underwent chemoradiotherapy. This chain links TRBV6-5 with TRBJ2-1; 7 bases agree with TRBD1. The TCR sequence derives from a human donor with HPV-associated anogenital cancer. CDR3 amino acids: CASSYSRQGENEQFF. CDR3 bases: TGTGCCAGCAGTTACTCCAGACAGGGTGAGAATGAGCAGTTCTTC.